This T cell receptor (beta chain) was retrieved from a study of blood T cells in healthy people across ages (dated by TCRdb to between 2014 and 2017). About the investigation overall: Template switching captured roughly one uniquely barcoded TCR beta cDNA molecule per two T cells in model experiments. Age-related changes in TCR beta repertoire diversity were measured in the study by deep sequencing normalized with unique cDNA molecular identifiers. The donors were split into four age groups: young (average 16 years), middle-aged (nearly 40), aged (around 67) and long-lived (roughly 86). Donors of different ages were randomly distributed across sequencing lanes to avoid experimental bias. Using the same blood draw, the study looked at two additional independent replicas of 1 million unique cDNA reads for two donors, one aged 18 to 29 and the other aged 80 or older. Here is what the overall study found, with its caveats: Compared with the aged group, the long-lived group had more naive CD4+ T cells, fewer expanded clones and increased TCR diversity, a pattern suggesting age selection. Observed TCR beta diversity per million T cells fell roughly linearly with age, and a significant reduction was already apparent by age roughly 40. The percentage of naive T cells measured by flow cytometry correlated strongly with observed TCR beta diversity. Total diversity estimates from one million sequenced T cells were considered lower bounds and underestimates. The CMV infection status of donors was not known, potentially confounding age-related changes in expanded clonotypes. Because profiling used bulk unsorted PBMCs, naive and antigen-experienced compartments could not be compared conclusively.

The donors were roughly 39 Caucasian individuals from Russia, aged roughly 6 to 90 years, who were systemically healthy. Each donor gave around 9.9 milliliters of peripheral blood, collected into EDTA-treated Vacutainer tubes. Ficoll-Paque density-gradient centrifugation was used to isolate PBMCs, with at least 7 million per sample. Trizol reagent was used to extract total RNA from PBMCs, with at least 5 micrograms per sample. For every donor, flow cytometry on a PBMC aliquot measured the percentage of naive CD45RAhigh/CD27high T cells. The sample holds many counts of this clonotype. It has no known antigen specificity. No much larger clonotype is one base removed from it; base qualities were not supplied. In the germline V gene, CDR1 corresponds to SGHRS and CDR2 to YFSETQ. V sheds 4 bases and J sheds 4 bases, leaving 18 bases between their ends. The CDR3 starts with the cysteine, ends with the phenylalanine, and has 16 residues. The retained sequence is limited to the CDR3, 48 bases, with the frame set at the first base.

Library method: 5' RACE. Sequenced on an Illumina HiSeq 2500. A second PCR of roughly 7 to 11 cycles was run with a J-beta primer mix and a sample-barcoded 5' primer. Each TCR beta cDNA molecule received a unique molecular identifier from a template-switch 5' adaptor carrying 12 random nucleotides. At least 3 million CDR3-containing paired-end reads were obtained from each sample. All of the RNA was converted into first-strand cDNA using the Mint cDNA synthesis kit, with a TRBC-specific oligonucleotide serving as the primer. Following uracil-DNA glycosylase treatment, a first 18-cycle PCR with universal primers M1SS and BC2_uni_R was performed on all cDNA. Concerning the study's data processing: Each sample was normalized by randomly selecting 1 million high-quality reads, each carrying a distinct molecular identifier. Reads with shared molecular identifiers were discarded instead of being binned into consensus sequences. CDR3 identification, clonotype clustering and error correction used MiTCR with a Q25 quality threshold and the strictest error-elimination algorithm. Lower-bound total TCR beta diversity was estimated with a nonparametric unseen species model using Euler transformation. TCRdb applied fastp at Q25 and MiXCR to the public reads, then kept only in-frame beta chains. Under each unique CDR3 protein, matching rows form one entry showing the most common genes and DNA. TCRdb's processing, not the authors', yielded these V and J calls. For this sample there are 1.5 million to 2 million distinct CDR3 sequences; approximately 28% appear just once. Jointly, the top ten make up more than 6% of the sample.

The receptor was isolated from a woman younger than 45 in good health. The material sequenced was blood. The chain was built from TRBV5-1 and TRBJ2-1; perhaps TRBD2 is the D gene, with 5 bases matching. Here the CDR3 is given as CASSPNEGGDYNEQFF. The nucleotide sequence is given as TGCGCCAGCAGCCCTAATGAGGGTGGGGATTACAATGAGCAGTTCTTC.